This T cell receptor (beta chain) stems from a study of HIV-infected children after antiretroviral therapy interruption (dated by TCRdb to between 2019 and 2020). The study in broad terms: Eight children were included: four on planned treatment interruption and four on continuous treatment, all with CD4+ count above 500 and viral load below 50 copies/ml. Alongside measurements of thymic output, the study compared TCR repertoires of children on planned treatment interruption with TCR repertoires of children on continuous antiretroviral treatment. Samples from the interruption arm were taken at week 0, at week 12, at the end of interruption (week 24 or 48), and about 3 years after the study ended. Most participating children had recorded exposure to EBV and CMV. Continuous-treatment samples were analyzed from corresponding weeks 0, 48 and 150. A median age of approximately 9.1 years was recorded in the interruption group, and a median age of around 8 years was recorded in the continuous treatment group. The paper as a whole reports these results and caveats: The small number of patients is a limitation, and caution is needed when interpreting the data. An increase in the naive CD4+ Gini coefficient was observed by the end of treatment interruption, suggesting clonal expansion, and a return to baseline was observed by 3 years. The sorted CD45RA+ naive cells might contain minor non-naive CD45RA+ populations, such as EMRA or stem memory cells. In naive CD4+ repertoires of PTI patients, CDR3 sharing between time points fell after interruption began; many sequences were shared between end of interruption and 3 years later.

Per the publication, the treatment or condition label means: PENTA 11 planned treatment interruption arm or continuous ART arm. The participants, all children from the United Kingdom aged 2 to 15 years, had been on at least three-drug ART for a minimum of 24 weeks. Cryopreserved PBMCs containing at least 5 million viable cells were needed, and several candidate patients were excluded because their viable PBMC yield was low. Naive CD4+ CD45RA+ CD45RO- T cells were FACS-sorted from thawed PBMCs on a FACSAria III cell sorter. The sorted cells were fixed, and RNA was then extracted with the RNeasy FFPE kit and afterward with the RNeasy Micro kit. The receptor library was made with 3' RACE. To correct PCR amplification bias, TCR libraries were generated from RNA with a 3' RACE protocol that used unique molecular identifiers. Up to about 12 amplicon libraries were pooled and sequenced on an Illumina MiSeq with v2 2x250 paired-end chemistry. As for the original processing: Reads were processed with Decombinator to assign V and J genes and CDR3, with barcode-based error and PCR bias correction. Repertoires were subsampled to equal depth before Gini coefficients were calculated with the R ineq package. CDR3 similarity was assessed with GLIPH, Hamming distance and a shared triplet metric. The public reads were reanalyzed by TCRdb: fastp trimming at Q25, MiXCR alignment, in-frame beta chains only. Rows are unified per CDR3 protein, each entry keeping the most common DNA and genes. The V and J calls reflect TCRdb's pipeline rather than the authors' work. For this sample the table gives 70,000 to 90,000 distinct CDR3 sequences, of which under 8% were detected only once. The top ten clonotypes cover roughly 1% of the sample.

To note about this clonotype: It lacks a known antigen. No much larger clonotype is one base removed from it; base qualities were not supplied.

V lost 4 bases and J lost 5 bases, and the count of bases not matched to a germline gene is 10. The germline V gene encodes CDR1 SGHRS and CDR2 YFSETQ. The CDR3 runs 16 amino acids, cysteine and phenylalanine included. Only CDR3 DNA is held: 48 bases, read in frame from base 1. The chain is encoded by TRBV5-1 joined to TRBJ1-1; 11 bases in between match TRBD1. Sequenced here: CD45RA+ CD4+ T cells from PBMCs, pooled from several time points, sampled from a donor given antiretroviral therapy, either interrupted or continuous. According to the study, the label for this sample's cell subset or site signals: naive CD4+ CD45RA+ CD45RO- T cells. This sequence was found in a pool of human donors with HIV. The sequenced DNA: TGCGCCAGCAGCAGCCCGGACAGGGGGCAGGGGACTGAAGCTTTCTTT. Its protein reads: CASSSPDRGQGTEAFF.